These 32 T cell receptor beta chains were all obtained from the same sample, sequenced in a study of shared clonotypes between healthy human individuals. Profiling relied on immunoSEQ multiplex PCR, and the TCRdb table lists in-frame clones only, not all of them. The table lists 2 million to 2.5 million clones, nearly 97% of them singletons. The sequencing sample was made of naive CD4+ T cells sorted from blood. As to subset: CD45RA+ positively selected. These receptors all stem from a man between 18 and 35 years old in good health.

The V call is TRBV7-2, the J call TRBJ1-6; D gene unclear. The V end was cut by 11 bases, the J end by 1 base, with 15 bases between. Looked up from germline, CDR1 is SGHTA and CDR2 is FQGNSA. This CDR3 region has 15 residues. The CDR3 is CALRPPGSYNSPLHF. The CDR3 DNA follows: TGTGCCCTCCGTCCCCCGGGGTCCTATAATTCACCCCTCCACTTT.

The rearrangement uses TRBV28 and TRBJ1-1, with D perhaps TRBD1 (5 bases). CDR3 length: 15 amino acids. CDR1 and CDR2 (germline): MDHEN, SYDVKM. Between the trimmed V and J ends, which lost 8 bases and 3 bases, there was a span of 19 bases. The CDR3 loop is CASQGGGARDTEAFF. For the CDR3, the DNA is TGTGCCAGCCAGGGCGGAGGAGCTCGGGACACTGAAGCTTTCTTT.

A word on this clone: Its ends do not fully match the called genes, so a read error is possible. The CDR3 is CASTPSGTPTNYGYTF. In DNA form, the CDR3 reads TGTGCCAGCACACCATCAGGGACACCTACCAACTATGGCTACACCTTC. The rearrangement joins TRBV18 to TRBJ1-2; maybe TRBD1 (6 bases). The CDR3 spans 16 residues. The germline CDR1 and CDR2 sequences are KGHSH and LQKENI.

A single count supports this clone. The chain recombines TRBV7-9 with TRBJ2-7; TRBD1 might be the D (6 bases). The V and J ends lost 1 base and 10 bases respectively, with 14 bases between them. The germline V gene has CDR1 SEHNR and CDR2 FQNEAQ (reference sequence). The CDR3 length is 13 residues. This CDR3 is CASSLGGQLSQYF. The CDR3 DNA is TGTGCCAGCAGCTTAGGCGGACAGCTGTCCCAGTACTTC.

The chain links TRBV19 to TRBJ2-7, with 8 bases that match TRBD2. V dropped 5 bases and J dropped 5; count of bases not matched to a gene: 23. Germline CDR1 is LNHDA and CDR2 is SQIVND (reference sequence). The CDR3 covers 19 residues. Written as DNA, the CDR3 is TGTGCCAGTAGTCCGAAAGCCCCCTCGGGAGGGTTCGGGCACCACGAGCAGTACTTC. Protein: CASSPKAPSGGFGHHEQYF.

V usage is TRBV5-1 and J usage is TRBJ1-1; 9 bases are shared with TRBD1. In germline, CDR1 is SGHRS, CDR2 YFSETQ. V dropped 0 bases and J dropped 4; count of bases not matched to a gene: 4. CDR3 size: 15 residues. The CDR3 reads CASSLDGQGITEAFF. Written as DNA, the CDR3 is TGCGCCAGCAGCTTGGACGGACAGGGGATCACTGAAGCTTTCTTT. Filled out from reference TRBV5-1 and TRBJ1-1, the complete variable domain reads KAGVTQTPRYLIKTRGQQVTLSCSPISGHRSVSWYQQTPGQGLQFLFEYFSETQRNKGNFPGRFSGRQFSNSRSEMNVSTLELGDSALYLCASSLDGQGITEAFFGQGTRLTVV.

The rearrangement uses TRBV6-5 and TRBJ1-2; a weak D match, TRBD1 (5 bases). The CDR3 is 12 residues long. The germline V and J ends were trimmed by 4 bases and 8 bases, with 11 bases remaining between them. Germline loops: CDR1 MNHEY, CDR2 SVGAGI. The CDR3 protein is CASSWSGVGYTF. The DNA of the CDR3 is TGTGCCAGCAGTTGGTCGGGGGTAGGCTACACCTTC.

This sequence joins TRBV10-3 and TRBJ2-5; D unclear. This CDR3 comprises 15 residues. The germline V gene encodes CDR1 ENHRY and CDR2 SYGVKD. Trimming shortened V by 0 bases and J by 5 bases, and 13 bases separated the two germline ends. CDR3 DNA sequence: TGTGCCATCAGTGAGTCCGATCTCCAAGGGGAGACCCAGTACTTC. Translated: CAISESDLQGETQYF.

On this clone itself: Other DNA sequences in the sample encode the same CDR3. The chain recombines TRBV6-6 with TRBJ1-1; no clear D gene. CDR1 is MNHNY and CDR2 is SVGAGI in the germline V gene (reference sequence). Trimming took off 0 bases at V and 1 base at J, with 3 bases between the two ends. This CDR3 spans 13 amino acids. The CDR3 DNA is TGTGCCAGCAGTTACTCACGGAACACTGAAGCTTTCTTT. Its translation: CASSYSRNTEAFF.

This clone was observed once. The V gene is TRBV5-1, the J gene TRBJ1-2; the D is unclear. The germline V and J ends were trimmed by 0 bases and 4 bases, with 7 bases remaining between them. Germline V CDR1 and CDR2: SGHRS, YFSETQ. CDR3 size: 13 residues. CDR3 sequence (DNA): TGCGCCAGCAGCTTGGAGAGCTCCTATGGCTACACCTTC. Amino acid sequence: CASSLESSYGYTF.

This CDR3 reads CASSLSGMNYGYTF. For the CDR3, the DNA is TGCGCCAGCAGCTTGTCAGGGATGAACTATGGCTACACCTTC. The chain is built from TRBV5-1 and TRBJ1-2; D perhaps matches TRBD1 (5 bases). The CDR3 has 14 residues. The V gene lost 1 base and the J gene lost 2 bases, with 9 bases spanning the gap. Germline V lookup: CDR1 SGHRS, CDR2 YFSETQ.

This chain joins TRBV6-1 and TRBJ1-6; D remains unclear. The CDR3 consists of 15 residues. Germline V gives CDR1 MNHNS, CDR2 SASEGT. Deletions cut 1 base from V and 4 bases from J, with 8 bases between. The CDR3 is CASSEVPGYNSPLHF. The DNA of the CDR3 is TGTGCCAGCAGTGAAGTGCCGGGTTATAATTCACCCCTCCACTTT.

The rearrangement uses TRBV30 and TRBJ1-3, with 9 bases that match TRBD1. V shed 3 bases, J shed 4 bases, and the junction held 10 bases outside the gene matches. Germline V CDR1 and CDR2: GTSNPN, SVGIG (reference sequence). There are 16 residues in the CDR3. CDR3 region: CAWSGGGQGRGNTIYF. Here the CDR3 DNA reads TGTGCCTGGAGCGGGGGCGGACAGGGGAGAGGAAACACCATATATTTT.

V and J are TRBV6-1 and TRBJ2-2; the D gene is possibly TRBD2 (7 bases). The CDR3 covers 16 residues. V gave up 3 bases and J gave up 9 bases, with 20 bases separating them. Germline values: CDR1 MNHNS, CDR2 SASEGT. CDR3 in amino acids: CASSEPRGQLMRELFF. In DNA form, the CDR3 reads TGTGCCAGCAGTGAGCCGCGGGGGCAATTAATGAGGGAGCTGTTTTTT.

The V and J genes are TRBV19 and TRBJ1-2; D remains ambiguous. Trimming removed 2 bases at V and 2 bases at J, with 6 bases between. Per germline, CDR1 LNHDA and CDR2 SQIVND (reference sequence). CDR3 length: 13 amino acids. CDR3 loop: CASSISVNYGYTF. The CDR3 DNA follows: TGTGCCAGTAGTATATCCGTCAACTATGGCTACACCTTC.

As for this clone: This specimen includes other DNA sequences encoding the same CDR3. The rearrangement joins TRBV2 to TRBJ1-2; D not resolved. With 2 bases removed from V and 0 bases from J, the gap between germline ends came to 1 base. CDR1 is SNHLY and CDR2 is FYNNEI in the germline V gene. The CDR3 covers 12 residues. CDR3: CASSESNYGYTF. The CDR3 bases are TGTGCCAGCAGTGAATCTAACTATGGCTACACCTTC.

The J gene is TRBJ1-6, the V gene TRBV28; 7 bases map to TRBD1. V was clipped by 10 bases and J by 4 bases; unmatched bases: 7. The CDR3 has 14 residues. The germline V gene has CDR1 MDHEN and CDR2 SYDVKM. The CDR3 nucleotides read TGTGCCACCATGGACAGGAAATATAATTCACCCCTCCACTTT. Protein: CATMDRKYNSPLHF.

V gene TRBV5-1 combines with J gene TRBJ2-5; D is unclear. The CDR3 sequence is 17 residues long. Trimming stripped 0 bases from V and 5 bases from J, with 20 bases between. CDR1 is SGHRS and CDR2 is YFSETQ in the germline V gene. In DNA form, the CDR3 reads TGCGCCAGCAGCTTGGGTTCTTGGCCAGCCTATCGTGAGACCCAGTACTTC. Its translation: CASSLGSWPAYRETQYF.

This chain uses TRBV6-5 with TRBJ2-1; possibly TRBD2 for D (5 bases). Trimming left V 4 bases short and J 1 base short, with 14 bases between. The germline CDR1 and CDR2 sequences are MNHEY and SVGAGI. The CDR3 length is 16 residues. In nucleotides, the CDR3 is TGTGCCAGCAGTTCCCCCGCTAGCTTTTCCTACAATGAGCAGTTCTTC. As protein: CASSSPASFSYNEQFF.

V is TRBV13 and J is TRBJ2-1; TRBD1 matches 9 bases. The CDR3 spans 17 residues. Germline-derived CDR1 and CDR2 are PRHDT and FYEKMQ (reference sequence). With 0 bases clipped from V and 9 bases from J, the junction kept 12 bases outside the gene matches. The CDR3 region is CASSLGDRGYTRGEQFF. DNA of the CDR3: TGTGCCAGCAGCTTAGGGGACAGGGGTTATACGCGGGGTGAGCAGTTCTTC. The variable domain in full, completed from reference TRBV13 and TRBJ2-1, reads AAGVIQSPRHLIKEKRETATLKCYPIPRHDTVYWYQQGPGQDPQFLISFYEKMQSDKGSIPDRFSAQQFSDYHSELNMSSLELGDSALYFCASSLGDRGYTRGEQFFGPGTRLTVL.

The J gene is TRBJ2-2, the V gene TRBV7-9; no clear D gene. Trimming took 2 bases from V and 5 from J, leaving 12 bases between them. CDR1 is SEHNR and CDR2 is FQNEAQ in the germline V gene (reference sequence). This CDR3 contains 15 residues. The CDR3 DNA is TGTGCCAGCAGCTTAATTTTAGGAAATACCGGGGAGCTGTTTTTT. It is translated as CASSLILGNTGELFF.

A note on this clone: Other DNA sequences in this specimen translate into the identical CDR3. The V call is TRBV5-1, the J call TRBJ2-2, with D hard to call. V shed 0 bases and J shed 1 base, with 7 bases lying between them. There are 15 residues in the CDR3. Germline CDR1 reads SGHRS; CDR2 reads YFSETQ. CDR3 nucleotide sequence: TGCGCCAGCAGCTTGGCCTCGGGGAACACCGGGGAGCTGTTTTTT. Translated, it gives CASSLASGNTGELFF. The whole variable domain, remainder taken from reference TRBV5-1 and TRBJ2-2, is KAGVTQTPRYLIKTRGQQVTLSCSPISGHRSVSWYQQTPGQGLQFLFEYFSETQRNKGNFPGRFSGRQFSNSRSEMNVSTLELGDSALYLCASSLASGNTGELFFGEGSRLTVL.

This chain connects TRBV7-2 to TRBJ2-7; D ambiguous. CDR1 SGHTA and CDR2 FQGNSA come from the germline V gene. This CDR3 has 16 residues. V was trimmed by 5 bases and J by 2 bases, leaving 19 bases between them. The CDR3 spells CASSPRVQASTYEQYF. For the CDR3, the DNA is TGTGCCAGCAGCCCAAGGGTCCAGGCTTCTACCTACGAGCAGTACTTC.

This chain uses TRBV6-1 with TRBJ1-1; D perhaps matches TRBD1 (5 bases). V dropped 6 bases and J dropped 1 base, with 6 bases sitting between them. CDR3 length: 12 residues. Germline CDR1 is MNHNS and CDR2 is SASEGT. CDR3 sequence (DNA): TGTGCCAGCAGAGACAGGAACACTGAAGCTTTCTTT. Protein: CASRDRNTEAFF.

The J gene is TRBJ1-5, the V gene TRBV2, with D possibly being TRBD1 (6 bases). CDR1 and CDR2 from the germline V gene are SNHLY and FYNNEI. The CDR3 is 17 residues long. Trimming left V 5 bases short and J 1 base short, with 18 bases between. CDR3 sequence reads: CASSNIGGGLSNQPQHF. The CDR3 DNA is TGTGCCAGCAGTAATATTGGGGGGGGGCTAAGCAATCAGCCCCAGCATTTT.

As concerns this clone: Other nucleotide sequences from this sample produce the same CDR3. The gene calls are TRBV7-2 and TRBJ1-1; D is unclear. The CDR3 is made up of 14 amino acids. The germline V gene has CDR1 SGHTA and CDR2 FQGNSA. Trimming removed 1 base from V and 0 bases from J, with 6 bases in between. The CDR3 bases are TGTGCCAGCAGCTTAGGGCGTATGAACACTGAAGCTTTCTTT. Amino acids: CASSLGRMNTEAFF.

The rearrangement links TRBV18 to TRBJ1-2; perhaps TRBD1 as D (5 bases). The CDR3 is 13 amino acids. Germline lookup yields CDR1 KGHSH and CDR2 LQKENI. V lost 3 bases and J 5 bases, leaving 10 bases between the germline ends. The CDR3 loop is CASSPGLPYGYTF. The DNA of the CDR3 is TGTGCCAGCTCACCGGGACTGCCTTATGGCTACACCTTC.

CDR3 protein: CASSSTGGTTPEQYF. CDR3 nucleotides: TGTGCCAGTAGTTCCACCGGCGGGACCACCCCCGAGCAGTACTTC. V is TRBV19 and J is TRBJ2-7; D is perhaps TRBD2 (6 bases). The CDR3 extends over 15 amino acids. Germline lookup yields CDR1 LNHDA and CDR2 SQIVND (reference sequence). Trimming removed 5 bases at V and 6 bases at J, with 20 bases between.

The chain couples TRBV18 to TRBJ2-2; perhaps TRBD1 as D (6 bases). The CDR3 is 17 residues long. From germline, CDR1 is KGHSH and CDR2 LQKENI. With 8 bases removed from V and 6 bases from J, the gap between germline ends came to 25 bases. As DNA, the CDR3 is TGTGCCAGCATAACGGATGGGCAGGGGATTGGGGCCGGGGAGCTGTTTTTT. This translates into CASITDGQGIGAGELFF.

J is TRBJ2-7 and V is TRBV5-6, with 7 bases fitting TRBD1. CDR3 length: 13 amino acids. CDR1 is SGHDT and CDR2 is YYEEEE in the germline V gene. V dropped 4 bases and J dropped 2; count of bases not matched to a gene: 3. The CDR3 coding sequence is TGTGCCAGCAGCCGAACAGGGGCCTACGAGCAGTACTTC. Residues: CASSRTGAYEQYF.

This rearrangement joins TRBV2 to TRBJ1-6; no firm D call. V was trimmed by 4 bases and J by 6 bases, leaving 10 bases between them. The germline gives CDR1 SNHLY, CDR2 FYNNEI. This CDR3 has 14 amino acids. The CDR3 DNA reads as TGTGCCAGCAGTGTTGGGATAGGTAATTCACCCCTCCACTTT. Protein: CASSVGIGNSPLHF.

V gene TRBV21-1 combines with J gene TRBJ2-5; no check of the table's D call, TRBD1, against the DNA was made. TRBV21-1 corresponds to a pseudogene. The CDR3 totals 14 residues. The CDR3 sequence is CASSKGRQGETQYF. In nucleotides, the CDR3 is TGTGCCAGCAGCAAAGGGCGGCAGGGAGAGACCCAGTACTTC.